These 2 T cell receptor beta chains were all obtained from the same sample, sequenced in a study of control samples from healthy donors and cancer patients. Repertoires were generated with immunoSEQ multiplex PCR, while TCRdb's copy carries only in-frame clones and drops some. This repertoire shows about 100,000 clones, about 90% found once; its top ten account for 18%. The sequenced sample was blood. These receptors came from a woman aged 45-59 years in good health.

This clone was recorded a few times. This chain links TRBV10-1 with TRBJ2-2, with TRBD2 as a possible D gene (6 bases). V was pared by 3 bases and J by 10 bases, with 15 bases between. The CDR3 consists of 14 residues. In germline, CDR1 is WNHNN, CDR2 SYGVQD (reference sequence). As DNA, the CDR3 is TGCGCCAGCAGTGAATTGGGACGGGAGATGGAGCTGTTTTTT. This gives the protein CASSELGREMELFF.

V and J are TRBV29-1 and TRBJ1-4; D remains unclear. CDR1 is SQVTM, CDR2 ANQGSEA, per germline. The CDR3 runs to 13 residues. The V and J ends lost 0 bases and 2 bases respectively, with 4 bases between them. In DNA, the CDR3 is TGCAGCGTTGAAGAGGTGACTAATGAAAAACTGTTTTTT. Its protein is CSVEEVTNEKLFF. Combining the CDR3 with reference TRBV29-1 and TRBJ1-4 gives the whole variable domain SAVISQKPSRDICQRGTSLTIQCQVDSQVTMMFWYRQQPGQSLTLIATANQGSEATYESGFVIDKFPISRPNLTFSTLTVSNMSPEDSSIYLCSVEEVTNEKLFFGSGTQLSVL.